In this sample, the clone carrying this T cell receptor beta chain turned up many times. What it recognizes is unknown. CDR1 SGHTA and CDR2 FQGTGA come from the germline V gene. Trimming removed 6 bases at V and 2 bases at J, with 18 bases between. The CDR3 loop spans 16 amino acids. The sample originates from a study of T cell repertoires in cytomegalovirus infection. TCRdb called the reads again in MiXCR, with one record for every CDR3 protein. The sample has 65,000 to 90,000 distinct CDR3 sequences; roughly 3.7% are singletons. Findings of the study overall: Summed frequency of public TCR beta families distinguished CMV carriers with the relevant HLA.

The rearrangement joins TRBV7-3 to TRBJ2-3; possibly TRBD1 or TRBD2 for D (5 bases each). Sequencing was done on a sample of PBMCs. The source of this sequence is a human donor in good health (CMV status not recorded). Some clones in this sample may be carry-over from other donors' samples. CDR3 loop: CASRSGQARDTDTQYF. DNA of the CDR3: TGTGCCAGCAGATCCGGACAAGCACGGGACACAGATACGCAGTATTTT.